These 24 T cell receptor beta chains were sequenced from one sample in a study of tumor-infiltrating lymphocytes in primary liver carcinoma. With around 490 ng total RNA as template and a constant-region primer, TCR beta cDNA was made. The TCR beta library was amplified through three nested multiplex PCR rounds in a modified ARM-PCR procedure. The first two PCR rounds, approximately 10 cycles each, used TRBV1-TRBV30 forward primers and a C-beta reverse primer. TCRdb redid the calling of the multiplex PCR reads with MiXCR, one entry per CDR3 protein. The data show approximately 330,000 distinct CDR3 sequences, 65% seen once. RNA isolated from unsorted whole blood supplied the blood RNA, with germline DNA also extracted. Sequenced: peripheral blood. These receptors came from a man aged 35 to 55 with primary liver carcinoma and hepatitis B virus infection.

This clonotype was counted between two and nine times. The gene calls are TRBV6-6 and TRBJ2-5, with a tentative D call TRBD1 (5 bases). Looked up from germline, CDR1 is MNHNY and CDR2 is SVGAGI (reference sequence). The CDR3 totals 16 residues. Trimming removed 1 base from V and 3 bases from J, with 15 bases in between. The CDR3 spells CASSYLGRPKKETQYF. As DNA, the CDR3 is TGTGCCAGCAGTTACTTGGGGCGCCCCAAAAAAGAGACCCAGTACTTC.

About this clonotype itself: One end of the junction varies from germline; a read error may be responsible. This chain joins TRBV11-2 and TRBJ2-1; 10 bases align to TRBD2. Germline values: CDR1 SGHAT, CDR2 FQNNGV. This CDR3 has 16 amino acids. CDR3 bases: TGTGCCAACAGCTCCGTAGCGGGAGGTTATGCTAATGAGCAGTTCTTC. As protein: CANSSVAGGYANEQFF. Full variable domain (missing parts from reference TRBV11-2 and TRBJ2-1): EAGVAQSPRYKIIEKRQSVAFWCNPISGHATLYWYQQILGQGPKLLIQFQNNGVVDDSQLPKDRFSAERLKGVDSTLKIQPAKLEDSAVYLCANSSVAGGYANEQFFGPGTRLTVL.

Ten or more counts support this clonotype. The chain links TRBV6-1 to TRBJ2-6, with unresolved D. Per the germline V gene, CDR1 is MNHNS and CDR2 is SASEGT. V was shortened by 2 bases and J by 1 base, with 0 bases between the two germline ends. The CDR3 has 13 amino acids. Here the CDR3 reads CASSESGANVLTF. CDR3 sequence (DNA): TGTGCCAGCAGTGAATCTGGGGCCAACGTCCTGACTTTC.

This clonotype was seen only once. A junction boundary mismatches the germline segment, possibly from a read error. The V gene is TRBV6-1, the J gene TRBJ2-1, with 10 bases aligning to TRBD2. The CDR3 totals 17 residues. Germline assignment: CDR1 MNHNS and CDR2 SASEGT. CDR3 sequence reads: CAGSSGRVAGGYNEQFF. The CDR3 DNA is TGTGCCGGCAGTTCGGGACGTGTAGCGGGAGGCTACAATGAGCAGTTCTTC.

A remark on this clonotype: A junction boundary mismatches the germline segment, possibly from a read error. The chain uses TRBV10-2 and TRBJ2-2, with D possibly TRBD2 on 6 matching bases. Germline CDR1 and CDR2: WSHSY and SAAADI. This CDR3 region has 15 residues. CDR3 DNA sequence: TGCGCCAGCAGTCTAAGAGAGTCGGGCACCGGGGGGCTGTTTTTT. Its translation: CASSLRESGTGGLFF.

Note on this clonotype: Being one base from a much bigger clone, this may be a read error. V and J are TRBV6-1 and TRBJ1-4; no reliable D call. The CDR3 length is 21 residues. Germline CDR1 and CDR2: MNHNS and SASEGT. The CDR3 DNA reads as TGTGCCAACAGTGAAGCGTTATCCCCCCCCACTTTGACACCAACTAATGAAAAACTGTTTTTT. It codes for CANSEALSPPTLTPTNEKLFF.

As for this clonotype: The junction does not match germline at one end; this may be a read error. The gene calls are TRBV6-1 and TRBJ2-7, with unresolved D. Germline V gene lookup returns CDR1 MNHNS and CDR2 SASEGT. The CDR3 is 17 residues long. The CDR3 DNA sequence: TGTGTCAGCAGTGAAGCCAAGACTCTCATCTATTCCTACGAGCAGTACTTC. This gives the protein CVSSEAKTLIYSYEQYF.

The chain recombines TRBV28 with TRBJ1-1; D gene uncertain. V was cut by 4 bases and J by 4 bases, with 16 bases left in between. Germline V CDR1 and CDR2: MDHEN, SYDVKM. The CDR3 has 15 residues. The CDR3 DNA reads as TGTGCCAGCAGTTCCCTCCTCGGCCGAGGCACTGAAGCTTTCTTT. This translates into CASSSLLGRGTEAFF.

This chain joins TRBV6-5 and TRBJ2-5; 9 bases map to TRBD1. CDR3 length: 15 residues. V gave up 2 bases and J gave up 7 bases; unmatched junction bases: 8. Germline V lookup: CDR1 MNHEY, CDR2 SVGAGI. CDR3 region: CASSYDQGQGGTQYF. The DNA for the CDR3 is TGTGCCAGCAGTTACGATCAGGGACAGGGAGGGACCCAGTACTTC.

This clonotype is a singleton in its sample. The conserved phenylalanine or tryptophan is not found at the CDR3 terminus, so this likely reflects a read error. V is TRBV11-2 and J is TRBJ2-7; D is unclear. Trimming cost V 5 bases and J 4 bases, with 21 bases left between them. Germline CDR1 and CDR2: SGHAT and FQNNGV. CDR3 size: 16 residues. CDR3 amino acids: CASSPNFVTWGYEQYL. In DNA form, the CDR3 reads TGTGCCAGCAGCCCTAACTTTGTGACATGGGGATACGAGCAGTACCTC.

The table lists this clonotype with a few counts. The J gene is TRBJ1-2, the V gene TRBV6-1; 10 bases map to TRBD1. Germline V CDR1 and CDR2: MNHNS, SASEGT. This CDR3 spans 13 amino acids. V gave up 6 bases and J gave up 6 bases; unmatched junction bases: 4. The CDR3 DNA is TGTGCCAGCAGACTGGACAGGGGGGATGGCTACACCTTC. Its protein is CASRLDRGDGYTF.

As to this clonotype: A much larger clone lies a single base off, so this may be a read error. The chain is built from TRBV12-3 or TRBV12-4 and TRBJ1-1, with D possibly TRBD1 on 5 matching bases. With 7 bases removed from V and 2 bases from J, the gap between germline ends came to 17 bases. This CDR3 is built from 15 residues. CDR3 region: CASMGLGTGNTEAFF. The CDR3 DNA reads TGTGCCAGCATGGGGTTGGGGACGGGAAACACTGAAGCTTTCTTT.

As concerns this clonotype: With a much larger clone just one base away, this may be a read error. This CDR3 fails to terminate in the conserved phenylalanine or tryptophan, so it likely reflects a read error. This chain uses TRBV4-2 with TRBJ2-5; TRBD2 aligns across 7 bases. In germline, CDR1 is LGHNA, CDR2 YNFKEQ. This CDR3 spans 14 amino acids. The DNA of the CDR3 is TGCGCCAGCAGCCAAGAGGACAACAGCGGGGCCCAGTACATC. Protein product: CASSQEDNSGAQYI.

To note about this clonotype: The CDR3 end shows no conserved phenylalanine or tryptophan, and so a read error is likely. This chain uses TRBV6-5 with TRBJ1-1; possible D gene TRBD1, 6 bases. V lost 6 bases to trimming and J lost 0 bases, with 14 bases between them. This CDR3 region has 15 residues. The germline V gene encodes CDR1 MNHEY and CDR2 SVGAGI. CDR3 sequence reads: CASSPRGALNTEAFL. The CDR3 nucleotides read TGTGCCAGCAGCCCCAGGGGCGCGCTGAACACTGAAGCTTTCCTT.

Points on this clonotype: In this CDR3 the conserved last residue, phenylalanine or tryptophan, is missing, so a read error is likely. The V call is TRBV11-2, the J call TRBJ2-1; 10 bases are a match to TRBD1. This CDR3 is built from 15 residues. Looked up from germline, CDR1 is SGHAT and CDR2 is FQNNGV. The ends lost 4 bases at V and 12 bases at J; junction bases unmatched: 12. The CDR3 DNA is TGTGCCAGCAGCTCCCTCACCGGGACAGGGGCTCGGCAGTTCTTA. Translation gives CASSSLTGTGARQFL.

The rearrangement joins TRBV4-1 to TRBJ2-3; D not certain. In germline, CDR1 is MGHRA, CDR2 YSYEKL. The CDR3 sequence is 16 residues long. V was cut by 0 bases and J by 15 bases, with 25 bases left in between. CDR3 protein: CASSQESTTNTDTRYF. The CDR3 DNA reads TGCGCCAGCAGCCAAGAAAGCACCACGAACACAGATACGCGCTATTTT.

The J gene is TRBJ1-1, the V gene TRBV4-1; no clear D gene. CDR3 length: 14 residues. Germline lookup yields CDR1 MGHRA and CDR2 YSYEKL. The V and J ends lost 5 bases and 3 bases respectively, with 13 bases between them. CDR3 loop: CASSGRREDTEAFF. As DNA, the CDR3 is TGCGCCAGCAGCGGTCGGAGAGAGGACACTGAAGCTTTCTTT.

V is TRBV14 and J is TRBJ2-4; D uncertain. Germline lookup yields CDR1 SGHDN and CDR2 FVKESK. This CDR3 region has 11 residues. Deletions cut 7 bases from V and 9 bases from J, with 10 bases between. CDR3 sequence (DNA): TGTGCCAGCATTCTGATGTGCATTCAGTACTTC. Translated: CASILMCIQYF.

This clonotype came up a few times. J is TRBJ2-3 and V is TRBV12-3 or TRBV12-4; D unresolved. This CDR3 has 11 amino acids. Trimming removed 6 bases at V and 9 bases at J, with 10 bases between. CDR3: CASSLSGTQYF. The CDR3 bases are TGTGCCAGCAGCCTTTCCGGGACGCAGTATTTT.

This chain joins TRBV25-1 and TRBJ2-7, with 8 positions matching TRBD2. The CDR3 loop spans 16 amino acids. CDR1 is MGHDK, CDR2 SYGVNS, per germline. V shed 3 bases and J 2 bases; nucleotides not matched to a gene: 9. CDR3 residues: CASSESRTSYAYEQYF. The CDR3 DNA follows: TGTGCCAGCAGTGAGTCTAGGACTAGCTATGCCTACGAGCAGTACTTC.

This clonotype was counted a single time. The chain is built from TRBV6-5 and TRBJ2-6; D gene ambiguous. Trimming stripped 6 bases from V and 8 bases from J, with 11 bases between. The V gene's germline CDR1 is MNHEY and CDR2 SVGAGI. The CDR3 has 13 amino acids. Written as DNA, the CDR3 is TGTGCCAGCAGCCCAAGGTGTCCCAACGTCCTGACTTTC. It translates to CASSPRCPNVLTF.

Remarks on this clonotype: Germline and junction disagree at one end, which may indicate a read error. This rearrangement joins TRBV11-2 to TRBJ2-5; maybe TRBD2 (7 bases). The CDR3 consists of 12 residues. The germline CDR1 and CDR2 sequences are SGHAT and FQNNGV. CDR3 DNA sequence: TGTGTCAGCAGCTTAGGGGGGGTCTGCCAGTACTTC. This encodes CVSSLGGVCQYF.

This clonotype was seen ten or more times. This sequence joins TRBV11-2 and TRBJ2-2; no clear D. From germline, CDR1 is SGHAT and CDR2 FQNNGV. The CDR3 is 13 residues long. V was trimmed by 11 bases and J by 1 base, leaving 11 bases between them. Here the CDR3 DNA reads TGTGCCGGGCTTACGAGGAACACCGGGGAGCTGTTTTTT. Translating gives CAGLTRNTGELFF.

This clonotype was seen a handful of times. One junction end disagrees with the germline gene, perhaps due to a read error. The chain recombines TRBV28 with TRBJ2-7; the D call may be TRBD1 or TRBD2 (6 bases each). The CDR3 loop spans 12 amino acids. CDR1 is MDHEN, CDR2 SYDVKM, per germline. CDR3 in DNA: TGTGCCAGCAGTCTAACCGAAGGGGGGATCGGCTTC. Amino acid sequence: CASSLTEGGIGF.